This TCR beta chain was observed in a study of CD8+ T cells in alopecia areata. Study-level information: Each of the treated patients was given oral tofacitinib, 5 to 10 mg twice daily, for moderate-to-severe alopecia areata. Dosing spanned 6 to 18 months on tofacitinib, then 6 months off drug. General study results and limits: Clonality was higher in lesional than normal scalp, especially in alopecia totalis/universalis.

This clone was observed a handful of times. Its antigen remains unidentified. This CDR3 has 11 residues. Germline CDR1 is SQVTM and CDR2 is ANQGSEA. V was shortened by 5 bases and J by 1 base, with 6 bases between the two germline ends. Collection of lesional scalp punch biopsies and peripheral blood was performed in alopecia areata patients. cDNA reverse transcribed from extracted RNA served as the sequencing template. Produced via immunoSEQ multiplex PCR; TCRdb's table is partial and in-frame only. The table has a few hundred thousand clones, roughly 69% seen once. The specimen was CD4+ T cells sorted from blood, collected at week 0. This clonotype was obtained from a human donor with alopecia areata. The chain uses TRBV29-1 and TRBJ2-7; D unclear. CDR3 sequence reads: CSVSLSYEQYF. CDR3 bases: TGCAGCGTTTCTTTGTCCTACGAGCAGTACTTC.